This T cell receptor beta chain was recovered during a study of T cell repertoires in cytomegalovirus infection. As for the study in general: As its CMV epitopes, the study selected recently identified HLA-C-restricted and well-studied HLA-B-restricted targets. The public TCR beta signatures pointed to both CMV infection and matching HLA type. The study, taken as a whole, reports: HLA-C-restricted CMV clonotypes gave the most frequent clonotype in two of eight donors.

Note on this clonotype: Its specificity is unknown.

Each CDR3 protein is one row after TCRdb ran MiXCR on the reads. The sample comprises 550,000 to 850,000 distinct CDR3 sequences, roughly a third of which are singletons, and over 15% rests with the top ten. The CDR3 contains 14 residues. With 0 bases removed from V and 8 bases from J, the gap between germline ends came to 13 bases. This chain links TRBV12-3 or TRBV12-4 with TRBJ1-2; D gene ambiguous. Sequencing was performed on cultured PBMCs, taken from culture after CMV antigen stimulation. The clonotype originates from a human donor in good health (CMV status not recorded). Some clones in this sample may be carry-over from other donors' samples. The CDR3: CASSLARPTSGYTF. The CDR3 coding sequence is TGTGCCAGCAGTTTAGCGCGGCCCACCAGCGGCTACACCTTC.